This is a list of T cell receptor beta chains from one sample in a study of blood T cell repertoires in COVID-19. The data were produced by immunoSEQ multiplex PCR, yet TCRdb's version contains in-frame clones alone and is incomplete. This sample has roughly 45,000 clones, with around nine tenths found just once. The material sequenced was peripheral blood. The receptors were gathered from a human donor in a cohort sampled during active COVID-19. The CDR3 runs from the conserved cysteine through the conserved F or W. D genes are given only for firm matches. Rows give clone size only sometimes, using once, few, many, or a class for an expanded clone.

v_gene	len	abundance	d_gene	j_gene	CDR3nt	CDR3aa
TRBV10-3	15	NA	TRBD2	TRBJ2-3	TGTGCCATCAGGTCTAGCGGGGGGGCCACAGATACGCAGTATTTT	CAIRSSGGATDTQYF
TRBV10-3	14	NA	NA	TRBJ1-4	TGTGCCATCAGTGAGTCGAGGAAGGAGGAAAAACTGTTTTTT	CAISESRKEEKLFF
TRBV10-2	12	NA	NA	TRBJ2-7	TGCGCCAGCAGTTTAGACAGCTACGAGCAGTACTTC	CASSLDSYEQYF
TRBV7-2	14	NA	NA	TRBJ1-2	TGTGCCAGCAGCCCCGGGCGGGGTTTCGATGGCTACACCTTC	CASSPGRGFDGYTF
TRBV27	17	NA	TRBD2	TRBJ2-3	TGTGCCAGTCGGGGACTAGCGGGGGTTGTAGGGACAGATACGCAGTATTTT	CASRGLAGVVGTDTQYF
TRBV6-5	16	once	NA	TRBJ1-1	TGTGCCAGCAGTTACTCCTTATCACAGCAGAACACTGAAGCTTTCTTT	CASSYSLSQQNTEAFF
TRBV11-2	14	NA	NA	TRBJ2-7	TGTGCCAGCAGCTTAGTAGCCGTTGACTACGAGCAGTACTTC	CASSLVAVDYEQYF
TRBV2	16	NA	NA	TRBJ2-2	TGTGCCAGCAGTGAAGAGGGGGGGTTAAACACCGGGGAGCTGTTTTTT	CASSEEGGLNTGELFF
TRBV11-2	13	NA	NA	TRBJ1-2	TGTGCCAGCAGCTTAAAGTCCGGCTATGGCTACACCTTC	CASSLKSGYGYTF
TRBV4-3	17	NA	NA	TRBJ2-6	TGCGCCAGCAGCCAAGATGGGACAAACTCTGGGGCCAACGTCCTGACTTTC	CASSQDGTNSGANVLTF
TRBV5-8	16	few	TRBD1	TRBJ1-5	TGTGCCAGCAGCTTTCATCCGGGACAGAGCAATCAGCCCCAGCATTTT	CASSFHPGQSNQPQHF
TRBV7-8	16	few	TRBD1	TRBJ1-1	TGTGCCAGCAGCTTAGGTTTTGGGACAGTGATCACTGAAGCTTTCTTT	CASSLGFGTVITEAFF
TRBV4-2	15	NA	NA	TRBJ2-7	TGTGCCAGCAGCCAAGCCGGGTCCAGCTCCTACGAGCAGTACTTC	CASSQAGSSSYEQYF
TRBV5-6	14	once	TRBD1	TRBJ1-2	TGTGCCAGCAGCTCAGCAGGGGGCGCTTATGGCTACACCTTC	CASSSAGGAYGYTF